This passage covers 21 T cell receptor beta chains from one sample sequenced in a study of shared clonotypes between healthy human individuals. The assay was immunoSEQ multiplex PCR, and TCRdb's table has in-frame clones only and misses some. Of about 1.5 million clones listed, 98% are singletons. The sequenced material came from naive CD4+ T cells sorted from blood. Noted subset: CD45RA+ positively selected. These receptor sequences come from a man aged 25-40 years in good health.

Worth noting for this clone: Other DNA sequences of this sample code for an identical CDR3. CDR3: CASSYSTGYEQYF. In DNA, the CDR3 is TGTGCCAGCAGTTACTCGACGGGGTACGAGCAGTACTTC. The chain uses TRBV6-5 and TRBJ2-7; possibly TRBD2 for D (5 bases). The V end was cut by 0 bases, the J end by 4 bases, with 7 bases between. Germline loops: CDR1 MNHEY, CDR2 SVGAGI. The length of the CDR3 is 13 residues.

The chain couples TRBV15 to TRBJ1-2; TRBD1 agrees at 7 bases. Germline V lookup: CDR1 LNHNV, CDR2 YYDKDF (reference sequence). The ends lost 0 bases at V and 0 bases at J; junction bases unmatched: 19. The CDR3 runs 21 residues. DNA of the CDR3: TGTGCCACCAGCAGAGATTCGGCCAGGGGGACCCGATTAGACCCTAACTATGGCTACACCTTC. It encodes CATSRDSARGTRLDPNYGYTF.

The chain joins TRBV4-3 to TRBJ2-6; D is possibly TRBD2 (5 bases). The length of the CDR3 is 18 residues. The ends were cut back, 4 bases at V and 0 bases at J, with 16 bases in the middle. Per germline, CDR1 LGHNA and CDR2 YSLEER. For the CDR3, the DNA is TGCGCCAGCAGCCCGCGGGTCTACTCCTCCTCTGGGGCCAACGTCCTGACTTTC. Encoded protein: CASSPRVYSSSGANVLTF.

The rearrangement uses TRBV29-1 and TRBJ2-1, with D perhaps TRBD2 (5 bases). Trimming shortened V by 7 bases and J by 4 bases, and 20 bases separated the two germline ends. This CDR3 has 15 amino acids. The germline V gene has CDR1 SQVTM and CDR2 ANQGSEA. CDR3 residues: CSAQQPGTKYNEQFF. The CDR3, as DNA: TGCAGCGCTCAACAACCGGGAACGAAATACAATGAGCAGTTCTTC.

The CDR3, as DNA: TGTGCCAGCAGCTTGAGTGGACTACCGAACACCGGGGAGCTGTTTTTT. It encodes CASSLSGLPNTGELFF. The rearrangement links TRBV9 to TRBJ2-2, with D possibly matching TRBD2 (6 bases). The V end lost 4 bases, the J end lost 0 bases, and 13 bases lay between the germline ends. CDR3 length: 16 amino acids. The germline CDR1 and CDR2 sequences are SGDLS and YYNGEE.

This chain joins TRBV29-1 and TRBJ1-4; no definite D call. The germline CDR1 and CDR2 sequences are SQVTM and ANQGSEA. The V end lost 4 bases, the J end lost 2 bases, and 8 bases lay between the germline ends. The CDR3 runs 13 residues. The CDR3 bases are TGCAGCGTTGTGGGGTGGACTAATGAAAAACTGTTTTTT. It codes for CSVVGWTNEKLFF.

J is TRBJ2-3 and V is TRBV7-6; tentatively, D is TRBD1 (6 bases). The CDR3 contains 15 residues. Per the germline V gene, CDR1 is SGHVS and CDR2 is FNYEAQ. The V gene lost 8 bases and the J gene lost 5 bases, with 20 bases spanning the gap. In DNA, the CDR3 is TGTGCCAGCGTAAGCCGGGACACACAGAAAGATACGCAGTATTTT. This encodes CASVSRDTQKDTQYF.

V is TRBV10-3 and J is TRBJ2-5; possible D gene TRBD1, 5 bases. In germline, CDR1 is ENHRY, CDR2 SYGVKD. The length of the CDR3 is 14 residues. Trimming pared 10 bases from V and 2 bases from J, leaving 17 bases between. The CDR3: CATLGYKGQETQYF. Here the CDR3 DNA reads TGTGCCACCCTAGGTTACAAGGGGCAAGAGACCCAGTACTTC.

This clone was found once. This chain uses TRBV11-3 with TRBJ2-3; 7 nucleotides align to TRBD1. CDR1 is SGHNT, CDR2 YENEEA, per germline. The CDR3 contains 16 residues. V lost 6 bases and J lost 5; bases outside the gene matches: 14. This CDR3 is CASSPGQASHGDTQYF. The DNA of the CDR3 is TGTGCCAGCAGTCCTGGACAGGCATCCCATGGAGATACGCAGTATTTT.

The J gene is TRBJ2-3, the V gene TRBV2, with 9 bases that match TRBD2. CDR1 is SNHLY, CDR2 FYNNEI, per germline. There are 15 residues in the CDR3. V lost 5 bases, J lost 6 bases, and 9 bases stayed unmatched. The CDR3 DNA reads as TGTGCCAGCAGTTTAAGTCTAGCGGGATACGATACGCAGTATTTT. Its protein is CASSLSLAGYDTQYF.

The chain uses TRBV11-2 and TRBJ2-5; D call uncertain. Germline values: CDR1 SGHAT, CDR2 FQNNGV. V was pared by 5 bases and J by 4 bases, with 17 bases between. The CDR3 runs 15 residues. CDR3 loop: CASSPSVGPRETQYF. The CDR3 DNA sequence: TGTGCCAGCAGCCCTTCCGTGGGCCCGAGAGAGACCCAGTACTTC.

V and J are TRBV5-8 and TRBJ1-5; the D is unclear. The CDR3 extends over 11 amino acids. V shed 5 bases and J shed 3 bases, with 3 bases lying between them. In germline, CDR1 is SGHTS, CDR2 YDEGEE. The CDR3 sequence: CASSTNQPQHF. DNA of the CDR3: TGTGCCAGCAGTACCAATCAGCCCCAGCATTTT.

About this clone itself: The junction departs from germline at one end; a sequencing error may be responsible. The chain recombines TRBV6-6 with TRBJ1-4; unclear D gene. Germline V gene data show CDR1 as MNHNY and CDR2 as SVGAGI (reference sequence). This CDR3 has 12 amino acids. CDR3 protein: CASSLTTEKLFF. CDR3 DNA sequence: TGTGCCAGCAGCTTAACTACTGAAAAACTGTTTTTT.

For this clone: A read error may account for a junction end that differs from germline. The V and J genes are TRBV6-1 and TRBJ2-2, with a weak D call TRBD1 (6 bases). CDR3 length: 14 amino acids. Germline-derived CDR1 and CDR2 are MNHNS and SASEGT. CDR3: CASRDTGNSGELFF. The CDR3 region has the DNA TGTGCCAGCAGGGACACAGGGAACAGCGGGGAGCTGTTTTTT.

The chain couples TRBV29-1 to TRBJ2-3; D uncertain. The germline CDR1 and CDR2 sequences are SQVTM and ANQGSEA. The CDR3 length is 13 residues. Between the trimmed V and J ends, which lost 6 bases and 2 bases, there was a span of 12 bases. The DNA of the CDR3 is TGCAGCGTGAGGAACAGATTCACAGATACGCAGTATTTT. It codes for CSVRNRFTDTQYF.

V and J are TRBV13 and TRBJ2-2; D is uncertain. V lost 4 bases to trimming and J lost 8 bases, with 11 bases between them. This CDR3 has 13 amino acids. Germline V gene sequence: CDR1 PRHDT, CDR2 FYEKMQ (reference sequence). The CDR3 is CASSSGSSGELFF. In DNA, the CDR3 is TGTGCCAGCAGCTCCGGCTCTTCTGGGGAGCTGTTTTTT.

This chain links TRBV2 with TRBJ1-5; D remains ambiguous. The CDR3 is 14 residues long. Trimming removed 0 bases from V and 4 bases from J, with 7 bases in between. CDR1 and CDR2 (germline): SNHLY, FYNNEI. The CDR3 region has the DNA TGTGCCAGCAGTGAAGCGGCAGGAAATCAGCCCCAGCATTTT. Residues: CASSEAAGNQPQHF.

This clone has only one observation. The rearrangement links TRBV6-6 to TRBJ2-1; 8 positions agree with TRBD2. The J segment lost 5 bases and the V segment lost 6 bases, leaving 9 bases of the junction unmatched. This CDR3 contains 15 residues. Germline V gives CDR1 MNHNY, CDR2 SVGAGI (reference sequence). The CDR3 reads CASRTPGLENNEQFF. In DNA, the CDR3 is TGTGCCAGCAGGACACCGGGACTAGAAAACAATGAGCAGTTCTTC.

As for this clone: This same CDR3 is encoded by further DNA sequences in the sample. The rearrangement joins TRBV15 to TRBJ2-7; the D call may be TRBD1 or TRBD2 (5 bases each). CDR3 length equals 14 residues. The V and J ends lost 1 base and 0 bases respectively, with 7 bases between them. CDR1 is LNHNV, CDR2 YYDKDF, per germline (reference sequence). The CDR3 is CATSRAGTSYEQYF. Here the CDR3 DNA reads TGTGCCACCAGCAGAGCGGGGACCTCCTACGAGCAGTACTTC.

The chain carries TRBV6-6 and TRBJ1-2, with D perhaps TRBD1 (6 bases). V dropped 5 bases and J dropped 6 bases, with 13 bases sitting between them. Per the germline V gene, CDR1 is MNHNY and CDR2 is SVGAGI (reference sequence). The CDR3 is 13 residues long. In nucleotides, the CDR3 is TGTGCCAGCAGTACCAGGGGTTTCGATGGCTACACCTTC. It encodes CASSTRGFDGYTF.

Worth noting for this clone: This CDR3 is also generated by other DNA sequences in the sample. The V call is TRBV9, the J call TRBJ2-7; 10 nucleotides line up with TRBD2. In germline, CDR1 is SGDLS, CDR2 YYNGEE. V shed 0 bases and J 3 bases; nucleotides not matched to a gene: 3. The CDR3 spans 15 residues. CDR3 in amino acids: CASSVGASGSYEQYF. The CDR3 DNA reads as TGTGCCAGCAGCGTAGGGGCTAGCGGGAGCTACGAGCAGTACTTC.